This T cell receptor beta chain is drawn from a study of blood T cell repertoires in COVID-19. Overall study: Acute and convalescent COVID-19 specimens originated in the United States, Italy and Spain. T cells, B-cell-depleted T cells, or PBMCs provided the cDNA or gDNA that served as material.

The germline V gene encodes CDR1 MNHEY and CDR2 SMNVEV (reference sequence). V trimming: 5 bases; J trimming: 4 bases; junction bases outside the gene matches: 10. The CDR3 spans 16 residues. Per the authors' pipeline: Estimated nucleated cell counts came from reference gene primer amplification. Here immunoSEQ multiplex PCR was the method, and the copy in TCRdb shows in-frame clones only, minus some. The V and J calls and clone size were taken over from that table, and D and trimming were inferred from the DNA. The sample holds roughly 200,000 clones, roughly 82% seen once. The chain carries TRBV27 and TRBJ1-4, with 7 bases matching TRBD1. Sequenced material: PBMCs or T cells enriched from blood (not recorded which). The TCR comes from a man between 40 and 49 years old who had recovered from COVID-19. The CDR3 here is CASSNKQGSFNEKLFF. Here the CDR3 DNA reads TGTGCCAGCAGTAACAAACAGGGGTCTTTTAATGAAAAACTGTTTTTT.